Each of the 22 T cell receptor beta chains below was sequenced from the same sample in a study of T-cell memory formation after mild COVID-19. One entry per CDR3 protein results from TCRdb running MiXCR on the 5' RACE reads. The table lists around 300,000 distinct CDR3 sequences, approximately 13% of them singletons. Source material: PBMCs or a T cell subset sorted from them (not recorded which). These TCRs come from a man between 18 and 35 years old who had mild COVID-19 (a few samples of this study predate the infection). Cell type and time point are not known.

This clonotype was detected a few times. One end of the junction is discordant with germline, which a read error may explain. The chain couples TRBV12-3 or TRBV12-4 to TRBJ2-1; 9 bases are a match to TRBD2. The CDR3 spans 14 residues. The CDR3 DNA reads TGTGCCAGCAGTCTAGCGGGACTCTACAATGAGCAGTTCTTC. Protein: CASSLAGLYNEQFF.

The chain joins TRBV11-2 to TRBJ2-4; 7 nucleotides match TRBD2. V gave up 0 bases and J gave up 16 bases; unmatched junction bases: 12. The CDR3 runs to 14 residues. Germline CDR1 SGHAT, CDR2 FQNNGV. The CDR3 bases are TGTGCCAGCAGCTTAGATCTGACTAGCCTACTTAACTACTTC. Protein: CASSLDLTSLLNYF.

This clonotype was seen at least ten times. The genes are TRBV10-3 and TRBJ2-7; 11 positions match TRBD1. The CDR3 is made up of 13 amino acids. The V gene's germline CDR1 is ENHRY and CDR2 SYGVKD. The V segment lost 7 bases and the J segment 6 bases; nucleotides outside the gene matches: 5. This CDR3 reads CAIKGQGAGEQYF. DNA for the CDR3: TGTGCCATCAAAGGACAGGGGGCAGGCGAGCAGTACTTC.

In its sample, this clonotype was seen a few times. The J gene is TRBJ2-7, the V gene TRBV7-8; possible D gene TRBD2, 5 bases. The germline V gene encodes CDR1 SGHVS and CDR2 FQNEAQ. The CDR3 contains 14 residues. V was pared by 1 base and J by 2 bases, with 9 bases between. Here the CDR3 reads CASSLERGAYEQYV. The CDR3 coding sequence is TGTGCCAGCAGCTTAGAACGGGGAGCCTACGAGCAGTACGTC.

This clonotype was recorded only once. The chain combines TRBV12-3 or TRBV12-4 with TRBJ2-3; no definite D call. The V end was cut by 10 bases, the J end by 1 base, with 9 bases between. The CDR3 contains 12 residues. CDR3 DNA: TGTGCCATCGTGGCAGGCACAGATACGCAGTATTTT. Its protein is CAIVAGTDTQYF.

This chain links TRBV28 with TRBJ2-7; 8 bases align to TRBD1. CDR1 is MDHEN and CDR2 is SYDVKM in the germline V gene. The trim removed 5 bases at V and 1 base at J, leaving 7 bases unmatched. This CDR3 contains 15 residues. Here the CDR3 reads CASSHGQGPSYEQYV. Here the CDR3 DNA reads TGTGCCAGCAGTCACGGACAGGGCCCATCCTACGAGCAGTACGTC.

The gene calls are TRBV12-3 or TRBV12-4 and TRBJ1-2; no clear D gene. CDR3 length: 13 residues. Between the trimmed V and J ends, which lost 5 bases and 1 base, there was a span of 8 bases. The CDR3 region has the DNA TGTGCCAGCAGTCGTAGGGATAACTATGGCTACACCTTC. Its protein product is CASSRRDNYGYTF.

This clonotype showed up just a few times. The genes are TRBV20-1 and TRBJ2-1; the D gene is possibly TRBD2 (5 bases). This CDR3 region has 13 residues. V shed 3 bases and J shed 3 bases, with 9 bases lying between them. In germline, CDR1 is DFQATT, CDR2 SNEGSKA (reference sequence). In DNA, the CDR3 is TGCAGTGCTAGGCTAGCTTACTACAATGAGCAGTTCTTC. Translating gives CSARLAYYNEQFF.

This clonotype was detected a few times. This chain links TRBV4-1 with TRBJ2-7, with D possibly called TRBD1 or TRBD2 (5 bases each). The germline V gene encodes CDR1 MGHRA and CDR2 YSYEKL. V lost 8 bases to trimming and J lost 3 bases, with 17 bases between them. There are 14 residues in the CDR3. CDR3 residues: CASRRDPSYYEQYF. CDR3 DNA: TGCGCCAGCCGACGGGACCCTTCATACTACGAGCAGTACTTC.

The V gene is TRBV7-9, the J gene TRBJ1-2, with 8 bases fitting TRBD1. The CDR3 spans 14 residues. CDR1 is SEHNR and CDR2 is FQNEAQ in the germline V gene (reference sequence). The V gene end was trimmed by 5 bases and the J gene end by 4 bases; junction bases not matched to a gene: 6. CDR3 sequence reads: CASSRAGGIYGYTF. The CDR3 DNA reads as TGTGCCAGCAGCCGGGCAGGGGGCATCTATGGCTACACCTTC. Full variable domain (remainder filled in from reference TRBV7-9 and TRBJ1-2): DTGVSQNPRHKITKRGQNVTFRCDPISEHNRLYWYRQTLGQGPEFLTYFQNEAQLEKSRLLSDRFSAERPKGSFSTLEIQRTEQGDSAMYLCASSRAGGIYGYTFGSGTRLTVV.

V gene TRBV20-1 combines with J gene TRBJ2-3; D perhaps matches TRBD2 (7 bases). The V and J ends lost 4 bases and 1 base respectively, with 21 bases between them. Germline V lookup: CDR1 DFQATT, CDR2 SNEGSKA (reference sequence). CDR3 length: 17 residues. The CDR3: CSAISSRGPGGTDTQYF. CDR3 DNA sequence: TGCAGTGCTATATCTTCGCGGGGGCCCGGTGGCACAGATACGCAGTATTTT.

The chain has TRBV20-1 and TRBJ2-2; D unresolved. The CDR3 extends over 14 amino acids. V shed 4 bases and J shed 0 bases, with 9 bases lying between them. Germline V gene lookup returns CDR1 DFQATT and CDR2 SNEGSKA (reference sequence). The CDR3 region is CSAIKGTNTGELFF. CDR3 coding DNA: TGCAGTGCTATAAAGGGAACGAACACCGGGGAGCTGTTTTTT.

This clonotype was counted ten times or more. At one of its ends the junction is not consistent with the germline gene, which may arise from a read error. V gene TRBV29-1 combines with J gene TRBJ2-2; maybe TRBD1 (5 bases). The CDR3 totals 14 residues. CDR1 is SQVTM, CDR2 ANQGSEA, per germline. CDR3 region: CSVGSPGNAGELFF. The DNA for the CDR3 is TGCAGCGTGGGGTCACCAGGGAACGCCGGGGAGCTGTTTTTT.

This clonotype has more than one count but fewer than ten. The CDR3 here is CASSLDSSTRDTQYF. CDR3 nucleotides: TGTGCCAGCAGCTTAGATTCTTCAACCCGGGATACGCAGTATTTT. J is TRBJ2-3 and V is TRBV7-2, with no clear D. Germline values: CDR1 SGHTA, CDR2 FQGNSA. The CDR3 runs to 15 residues. Trimming cost V 1 base and J 6 bases, with 14 bases left between them.

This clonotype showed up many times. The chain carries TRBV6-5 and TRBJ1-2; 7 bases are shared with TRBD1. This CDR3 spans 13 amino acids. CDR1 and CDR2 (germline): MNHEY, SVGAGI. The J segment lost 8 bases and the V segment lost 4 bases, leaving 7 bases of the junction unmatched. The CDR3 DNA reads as TGTGCCAGCAGTTTTAGGGGGCGGCGAGGCTACACCTTC. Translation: CASSFRGRRGYTF.

CDR3 bases: TGTGCCAGCAGCGCGGGACAGCCGAATACGCAGTATTTT. Its protein is CASSAGQPNTQYF. The chain has TRBV7-2 and TRBJ2-3, with a weak D call TRBD1 (7 bases). The CDR3 is 13 residues long. Looked up from germline, CDR1 is SGHTA and CDR2 is FQGNSA. V gave up 5 bases and J gave up 7 bases, with 13 bases separating them.

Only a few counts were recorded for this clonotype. Here the CDR3 DNA reads TGTGCCAGCAGTGAAGTGGCAGGGAGAACTGAAGCTTTCTTT. Amino acid sequence: CASSEVAGRTEAFF. The chain uses TRBV2 and TRBJ1-1; maybe TRBD1 (5 bases). The CDR3 extends over 14 amino acids. Trimming took off 1 base at V and 5 bases at J, with 11 bases between the two ends. Germline assignment: CDR1 SNHLY and CDR2 FYNNEI.

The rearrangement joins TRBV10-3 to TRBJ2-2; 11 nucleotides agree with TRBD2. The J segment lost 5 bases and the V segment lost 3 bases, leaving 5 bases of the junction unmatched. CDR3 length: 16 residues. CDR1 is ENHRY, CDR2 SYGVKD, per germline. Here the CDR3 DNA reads TGTGCCATCAGTGAACTAGCGGGGGTGGGTACCGGGGAGCTGTTTTTT. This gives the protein CAISELAGVGTGELFF.

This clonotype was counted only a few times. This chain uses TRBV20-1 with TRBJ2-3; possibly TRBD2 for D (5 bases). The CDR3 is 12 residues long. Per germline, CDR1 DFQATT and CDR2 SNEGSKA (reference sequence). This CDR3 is CSGESSTDTQYF. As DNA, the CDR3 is TGCAGCGGGGAGTCTAGCACAGATACGCAGTATTTT.

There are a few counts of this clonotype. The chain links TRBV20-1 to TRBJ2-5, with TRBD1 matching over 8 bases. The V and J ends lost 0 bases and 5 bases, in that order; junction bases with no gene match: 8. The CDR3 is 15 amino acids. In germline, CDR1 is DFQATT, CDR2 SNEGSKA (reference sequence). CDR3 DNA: TGCAGTGCTAGAGAGGAGACAGGGGCGTGGGAGACCCAGTACTTC. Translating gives CSAREETGAWETQYF.

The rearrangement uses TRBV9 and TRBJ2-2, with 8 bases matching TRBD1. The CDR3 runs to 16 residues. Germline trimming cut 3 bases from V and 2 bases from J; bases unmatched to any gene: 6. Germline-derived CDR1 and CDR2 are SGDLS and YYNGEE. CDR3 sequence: CASSAWGQVNTGELFF. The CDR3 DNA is TGTGCCAGCAGCGCCTGGGGACAGGTTAACACCGGGGAGCTGTTTTTT.

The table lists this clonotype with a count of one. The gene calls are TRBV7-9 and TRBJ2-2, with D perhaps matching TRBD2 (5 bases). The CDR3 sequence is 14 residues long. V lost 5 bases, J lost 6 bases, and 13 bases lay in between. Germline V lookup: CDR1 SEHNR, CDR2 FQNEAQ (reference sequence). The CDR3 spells CASSPPLGAGELFF. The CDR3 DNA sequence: TGTGCCAGCAGCCCGCCGTTGGGAGCCGGGGAGCTGTTTTTT.